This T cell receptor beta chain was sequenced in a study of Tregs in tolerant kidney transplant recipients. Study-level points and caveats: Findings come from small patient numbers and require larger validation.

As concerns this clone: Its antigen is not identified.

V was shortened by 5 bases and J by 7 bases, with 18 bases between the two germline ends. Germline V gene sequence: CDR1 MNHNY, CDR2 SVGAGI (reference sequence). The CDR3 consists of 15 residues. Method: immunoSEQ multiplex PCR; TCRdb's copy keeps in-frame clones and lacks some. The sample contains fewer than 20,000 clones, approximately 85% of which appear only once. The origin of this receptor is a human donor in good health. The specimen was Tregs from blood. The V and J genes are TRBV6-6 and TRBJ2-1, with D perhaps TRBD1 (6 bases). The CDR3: CASSARDNLGNEQFF. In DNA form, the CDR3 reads TGTGCCAGCAGTGCCCGGGACAATTTGGGGAATGAGCAGTTCTTC.